Sequencing of this T cell receptor beta chain was carried out in a study of T-cell reconstitution after alpha-beta-depleted transplantation in children (TCRdb year 2016). Broadly, across the study: T-cell immune reconstitution after TCRalphabeta/CD19-depleted allogeneic hematopoietic cell transplantation in children was quantitatively tracked in the study by means of TCR repertoire profiling.

Libraries were constructed by PCR. Instrument on record: Illumina HiSeq 2500. To normalize quantification of the TCRbeta repertoire, the TCR libraries were built with molecular barcoding that relied on unique molecular identifiers. TCRdb reprocessing: public reads trimmed at Q25 with fastp, clones called with MiXCR, in-frame beta chains kept. When rows share a CDR3 protein, they turn into one entry using the most common DNA and genes. In all, the sample holds about 72,000 distinct CDR3 sequences, and roughly 6.6% of those were seen once. Around 2.4% of the sample is taken by the ten largest. Turning to this clonotype: Its antigen is not yet known. The sample holds no much larger clone one base away, and base qualities are not on file.

The CDR3 measures 12 amino acids from cysteine to phenylalanine. The DNA shown is the 36-base CDR3, in frame from base 1. V is pared back by 1 base and J by 8 bases, with 8 bases lying between the germline termini. CDR1 and CDR2 were assigned from the germline V gene as SNHLY and FYNNEI. This clonotype was obtained from a human donor who donated a stem cell graft to a child with acute lymphoblastic leukemia. Recombination connected TRBV2 to TRBJ1-2; there is no confident call for the D gene. The sample consisted of PBMCs from the stem cell graft donor, taken from the stem cell graft. The nucleotide sequence reads as follows: TGTGCCAGCAGTGAAGACGACACGGGCTACACCTTC. Translated, this is CASSEDDTGYTF.